Reported below is one TCR beta chain. Its recognized antigen is unknown. No base quality values were provided; no much bigger clone lies one nucleotide off. Patients with a history of autoimmune disease or receiving systemic immunosuppression were excluded from the trial. Peripheral blood for TCR sequencing was collected from all dose cohorts at baseline, on cycle 4 day 1, and on cycle 7 day 1. Samples were obtained from an open-label, multicenter, first-in-human phase I dose-escalation trial of ivuxolimab. The trial enrolled adults with locally advanced or metastatic head and neck squamous cell, hepatocellular, melanoma or renal cell carcinoma. CD4+ and CD8+ T cells were sorted separately from peripheral blood before TCR sequencing. This specimen comes from a study of OX40 agonist ivuxolimab in advanced cancers. Concerning the study at large: Ivuxolimab was a fully human IgG2 agonistic monoclonal antibody targeting the costimulatory receptor OX40 (CD134). The point of sequencing TCRbeta in the periphery was to test whether ivuxolimab changed TCR sequence diversity and drove clonal T-cell expansion. Partial responses occurred in three dose-escalation patients, of whom one had hepatocellular carcinoma and two had cutaneous melanoma. Of the 50 to 55 patients in dose escalation, about 20 had hepatocellular carcinoma, around 15 had melanoma, 9 had renal cell carcinoma and 9 had head and neck cancer. The paper covers the monotherapy dose-escalation part of the phase I ivuxolimab trial, which included N of about 56 patients. Intravenous ivuxolimab was administered to patients every 2 weeks at six dose levels: 0.01, 0.1, 0.3, 1.5, 3 and 10 mg/kg. Prior anti-PD-1, anti-PD-L1 or anti-CTLA-4 therapy was permitted, and checkpoint inhibitors had been received by less than 45% of dose-escalation patients. In the dose-escalation cohort, 82.7% of patients were male, and the mean age was around 60 years, with a range of 23 to 79.

Genomic DNA was extracted from sorted cells for sequencing of the TCRbeta CDR3 region. The immunoSEQ Assay was used to sequence the TCRbeta CDR3 regions. TCRdb took this table from immuneACCESS and kept in-frame rearrangements with V and J called. Such tables lack part of the clones; where checked against another copy, unresolved V genes explain under half of the gap, and the rest is unexplained. The sample has roughly 100,000 clones on record, around 87% of them singletons. The ten biggest clones cover around 0.3% of the sample. CDR1 and CDR2 are drawn from the germline V gene: LGHNA, YSLEER. V gives up 0 bases and J gives up 8 bases, and the segment between their germline ends measures 13 bases. Reading from cysteine to phenylalanine, the CDR3 counts 15 amino acids. Only the CDR3 part of the read is kept: 45 bases, read in frame from the first base. General study outcomes and caveats: At doses from 0.1 to 3.0 mg/kg, clonal expansion was seen in both CD4+ and CD8+ blood T cells between baseline and week 6. In the 0.1-3.0 mg/kg groups, partial responders were among the patients with the lowest normalized peripheral clonal expansion, particularly in CD8+ T cells. Low levels of normalized T-cell clonal expansion were also seen in some patients who did not respond. After ivuxolimab, more expanded clones were found on average in CD8+ T cells than in CD4+ T cells. The antigen specificity of the peripheral T cells that underwent clonal expansion was not determined.

This sequence was found in an adult with an advanced solid tumor such as melanoma, head and neck, liver or kidney cancer. The chain uses TRBV4-3 and TRBJ2-2; TRBD2 is possibly the D segment (6 matching bases). This specimen consisted of CD4+ or CD8+ T cells sorted from blood, obtained in a trial of the OX40 agonist ivuxolimab. CDR3 region: CASSQDGRAGGELFF. The DNA sequence follows: TGCGCCAGCAGCCAAGATGGCAGGGCGGGGGGGGAGCTGTTTTTT.